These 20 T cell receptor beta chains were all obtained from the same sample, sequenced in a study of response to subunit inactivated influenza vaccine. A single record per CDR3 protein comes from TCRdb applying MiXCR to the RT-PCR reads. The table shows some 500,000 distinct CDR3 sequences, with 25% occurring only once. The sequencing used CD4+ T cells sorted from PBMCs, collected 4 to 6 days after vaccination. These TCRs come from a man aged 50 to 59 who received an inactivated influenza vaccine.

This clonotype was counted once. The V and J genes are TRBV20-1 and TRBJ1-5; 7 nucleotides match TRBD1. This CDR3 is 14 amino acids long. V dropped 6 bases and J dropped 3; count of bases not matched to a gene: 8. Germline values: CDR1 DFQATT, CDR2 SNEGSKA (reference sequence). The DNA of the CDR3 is TGCAGTGCCCGTCGACAGGGCGACAATCAGCCCCAGCATTTT. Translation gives CSARRQGDNQPQHF.

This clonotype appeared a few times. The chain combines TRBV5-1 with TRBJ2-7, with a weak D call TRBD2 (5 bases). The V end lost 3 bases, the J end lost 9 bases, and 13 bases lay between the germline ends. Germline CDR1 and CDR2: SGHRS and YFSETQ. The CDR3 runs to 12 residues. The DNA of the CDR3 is TGCGCCAGCAGCTCTGGCGACTATCGGCAGTACTTC. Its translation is CASSSGDYRQYF.

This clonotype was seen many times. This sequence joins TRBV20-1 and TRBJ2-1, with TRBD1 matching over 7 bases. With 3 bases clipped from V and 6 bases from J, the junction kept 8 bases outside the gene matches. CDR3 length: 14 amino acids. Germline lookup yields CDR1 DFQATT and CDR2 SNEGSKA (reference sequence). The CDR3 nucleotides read TGCAGTGCTAGTAGACAGGGTAGGGGCAATGAGCAGTTCTTC. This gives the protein CSASRQGRGNEQFF.

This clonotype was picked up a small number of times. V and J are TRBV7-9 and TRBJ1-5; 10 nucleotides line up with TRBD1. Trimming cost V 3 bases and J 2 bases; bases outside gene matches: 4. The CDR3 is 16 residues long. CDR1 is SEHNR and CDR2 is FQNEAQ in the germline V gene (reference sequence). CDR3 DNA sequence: TGTGCCAGCAGCTTCTCTGGGACAGGGGGCAATCAGCCCCAGCATTTT. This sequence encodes CASSFSGTGGNQPQHF.

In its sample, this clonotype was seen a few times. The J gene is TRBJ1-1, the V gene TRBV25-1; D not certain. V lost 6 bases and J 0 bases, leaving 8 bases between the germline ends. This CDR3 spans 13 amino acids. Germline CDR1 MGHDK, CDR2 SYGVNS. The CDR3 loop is CASRGYMNTEAFF. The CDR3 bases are TGTGCCAGCAGGGGTTACATGAACACTGAAGCTTTCTTT. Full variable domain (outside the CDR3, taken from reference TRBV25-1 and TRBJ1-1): EADIYQTPRYLVIGTGKKITLECSQTMGHDKMYWYQQDPGMELHLIHYSYGVNSTEKGDLSSESTVSRIRTEHFPLTLESARPSHTSQYLCASRGYMNTEAFFGQGTRLTVV.

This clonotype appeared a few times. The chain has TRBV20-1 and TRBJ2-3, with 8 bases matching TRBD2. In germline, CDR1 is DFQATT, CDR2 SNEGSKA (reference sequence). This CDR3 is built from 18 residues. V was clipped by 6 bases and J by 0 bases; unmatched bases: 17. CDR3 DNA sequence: TGCAGTGCCCCACCGGGACTAGTTCCCCCATCGAGCACAGATACGCAGTATTTT. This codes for CSAPPGLVPPSSTDTQYF.

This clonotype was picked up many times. CDR3 region: CASSQDRWTAYEQYF. The CDR3, as DNA: TGCGCCAGCAGCCAAGATCGGTGGACAGCCTACGAGCAGTACTTC. The genes are TRBV4-3 and TRBJ2-7; weak D call: TRBD1 (6 bases). Per the germline V gene, CDR1 is LGHNA and CDR2 is YSLEER. The CDR3 contains 15 residues. Trimming stripped 0 bases from V and 2 bases from J, with 11 bases between.

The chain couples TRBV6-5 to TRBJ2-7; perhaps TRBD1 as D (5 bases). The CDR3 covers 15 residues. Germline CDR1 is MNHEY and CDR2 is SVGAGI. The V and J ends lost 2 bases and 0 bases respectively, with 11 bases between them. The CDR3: CASSYAQVGSYEQYF. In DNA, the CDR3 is TGTGCCAGCAGTTACGCACAGGTTGGCTCCTACGAGCAGTACTTC.

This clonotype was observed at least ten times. The DNA for the CDR3 is TGCAGTGCTAGAGGCAGCCTAGCGGGGTCCTACGAGCAGTACTTC. Translating gives CSARGSLAGSYEQYF. The genes are TRBV20-1 and TRBJ2-7; 9 nucleotides line up with TRBD2. The ends lost 1 base at V and 1 base at J; junction bases unmatched: 5. Germline V gene lookup returns CDR1 DFQATT and CDR2 SNEGSKA (reference sequence). This CDR3 is built from 15 residues.

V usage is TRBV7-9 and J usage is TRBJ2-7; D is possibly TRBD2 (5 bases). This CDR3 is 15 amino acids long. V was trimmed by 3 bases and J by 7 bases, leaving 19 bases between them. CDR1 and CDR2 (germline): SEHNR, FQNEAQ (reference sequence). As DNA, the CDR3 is TGTGCCAGCAGCTTTCTTTCGGTCCTAGCTCAGGAGCAGTACTTC. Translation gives CASSFLSVLAQEQYF. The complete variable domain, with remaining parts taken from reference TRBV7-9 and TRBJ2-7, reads DTGVSQNPRHKITKRGQNVTFRCDPISEHNRLYWYRQTLGQGPEFLTYFQNEAQLEKSRLLSDRFSAERPKGSFSTLEIQRTEQGDSAMYLCASSFLSVLAQEQYFGPGTRLTVT.

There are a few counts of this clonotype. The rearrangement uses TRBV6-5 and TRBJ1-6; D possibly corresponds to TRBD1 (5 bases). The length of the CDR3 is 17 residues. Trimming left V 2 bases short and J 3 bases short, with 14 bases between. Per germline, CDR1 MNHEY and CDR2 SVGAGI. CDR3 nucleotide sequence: TGTGCCAGCAGTTACATCGGGGGGGTAGGCTATAATTCACCCCTCCACTTT. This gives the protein CASSYIGGVGYNSPLHF.

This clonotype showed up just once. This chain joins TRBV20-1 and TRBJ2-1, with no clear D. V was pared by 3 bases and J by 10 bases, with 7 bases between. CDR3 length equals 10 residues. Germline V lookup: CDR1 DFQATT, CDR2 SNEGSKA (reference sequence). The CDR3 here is CSASPVEQFF. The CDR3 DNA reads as TGCAGTGCTAGTCCAGTGGAGCAGTTCTTC.

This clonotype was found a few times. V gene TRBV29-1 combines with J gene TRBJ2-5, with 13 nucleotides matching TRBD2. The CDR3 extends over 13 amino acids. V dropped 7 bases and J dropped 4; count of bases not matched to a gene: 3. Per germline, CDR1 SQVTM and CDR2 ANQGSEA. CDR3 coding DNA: TGCAGCGCAAGGACTAGCGGGAGAGAGACCCAGTACTTC. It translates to CSARTSGRETQYF.

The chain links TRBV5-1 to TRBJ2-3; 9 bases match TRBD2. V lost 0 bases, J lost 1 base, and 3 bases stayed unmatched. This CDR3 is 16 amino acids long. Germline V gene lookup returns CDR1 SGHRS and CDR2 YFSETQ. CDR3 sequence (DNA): TGCGCCAGCAGCTTGGATATAGCGGGGGGCACAGATACGCAGTATTTT. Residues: CASSLDIAGGTDTQYF. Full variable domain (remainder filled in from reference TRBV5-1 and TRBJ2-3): KAGVTQTPRYLIKTRGQQVTLSCSPISGHRSVSWYQQTPGQGLQFLFEYFSETQRNKGNFPGRFSGRQFSNSRSEMNVSTLELGDSALYLCASSLDIAGGTDTQYFGPGTRLTVL.

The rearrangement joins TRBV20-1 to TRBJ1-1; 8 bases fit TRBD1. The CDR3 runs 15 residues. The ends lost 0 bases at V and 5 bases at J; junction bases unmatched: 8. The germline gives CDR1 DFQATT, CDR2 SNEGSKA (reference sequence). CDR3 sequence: CSAREWGRGQTEAFF. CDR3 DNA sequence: TGCAGTGCTAGAGAGTGGGGCAGGGGGCAAACTGAAGCTTTCTTT.

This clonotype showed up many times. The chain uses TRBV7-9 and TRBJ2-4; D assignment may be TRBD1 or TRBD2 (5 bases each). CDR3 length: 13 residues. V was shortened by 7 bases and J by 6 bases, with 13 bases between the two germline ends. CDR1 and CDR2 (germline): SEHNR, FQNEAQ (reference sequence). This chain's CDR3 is CASTLSGGNIQYF. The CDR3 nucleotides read TGTGCCAGCACCCTAAGTGGGGGAAACATTCAGTACTTC.

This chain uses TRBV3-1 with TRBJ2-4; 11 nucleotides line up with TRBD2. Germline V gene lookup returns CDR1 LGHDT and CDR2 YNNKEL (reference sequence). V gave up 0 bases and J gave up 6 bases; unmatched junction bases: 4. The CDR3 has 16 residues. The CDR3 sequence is CASSQDSGGALNIQYF. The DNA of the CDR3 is TGTGCCAGCAGCCAAGATAGCGGGGGGGCCTTAAACATTCAGTACTTC.

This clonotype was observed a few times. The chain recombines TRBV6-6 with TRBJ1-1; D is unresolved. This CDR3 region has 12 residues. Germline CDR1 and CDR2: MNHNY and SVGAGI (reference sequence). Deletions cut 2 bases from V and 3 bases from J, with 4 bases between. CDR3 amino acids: CASSYQDTEAFF. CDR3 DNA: TGTGCCAGCAGTTACCAGGACACTGAAGCTTTCTTT.

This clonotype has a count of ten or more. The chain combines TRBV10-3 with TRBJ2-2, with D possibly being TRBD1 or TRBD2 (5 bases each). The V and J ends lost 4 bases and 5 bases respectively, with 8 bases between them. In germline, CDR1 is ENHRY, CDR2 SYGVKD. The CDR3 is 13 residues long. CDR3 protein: CAISGGPTGELFF. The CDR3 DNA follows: TGTGCCATCAGTGGGGGACCAACCGGGGAGCTGTTTTTT.

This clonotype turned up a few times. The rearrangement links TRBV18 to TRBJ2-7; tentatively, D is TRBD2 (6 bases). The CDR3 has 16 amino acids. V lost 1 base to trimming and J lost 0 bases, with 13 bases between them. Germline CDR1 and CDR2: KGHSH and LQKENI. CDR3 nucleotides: TGTGCCAGCTCACCACTGCGGGACGGCCGCTCCTACGAGCAGTACTTC. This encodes CASSPLRDGRSYEQYF.